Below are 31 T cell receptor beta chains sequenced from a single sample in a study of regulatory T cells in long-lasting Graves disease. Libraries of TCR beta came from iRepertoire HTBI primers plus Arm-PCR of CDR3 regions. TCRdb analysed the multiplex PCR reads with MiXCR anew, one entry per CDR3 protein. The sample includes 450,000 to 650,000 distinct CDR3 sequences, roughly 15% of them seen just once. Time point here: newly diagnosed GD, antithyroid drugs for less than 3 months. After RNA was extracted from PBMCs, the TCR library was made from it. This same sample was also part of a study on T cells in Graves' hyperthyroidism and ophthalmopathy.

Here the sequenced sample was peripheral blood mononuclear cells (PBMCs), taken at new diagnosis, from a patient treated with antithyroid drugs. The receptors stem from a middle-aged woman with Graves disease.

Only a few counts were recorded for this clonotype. The CDR3 coding sequence is TGTGCCAGCGATACTAGGGACACTGAAGCTTTCTTT. It is translated as CASDTRDTEAFF. The genes are TRBV13 and TRBJ1-1, with D unclear. V was cut by 8 bases and J by 3 bases, with 10 bases left in between. There are 12 residues in the CDR3. Germline V gene lookup returns CDR1 PRHDT and CDR2 FYEKMQ (reference sequence).

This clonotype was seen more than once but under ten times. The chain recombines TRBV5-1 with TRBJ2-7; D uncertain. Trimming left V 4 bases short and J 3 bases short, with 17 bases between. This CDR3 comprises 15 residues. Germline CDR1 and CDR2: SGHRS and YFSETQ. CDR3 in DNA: TGCGCCAGCAGCCCGGGTCTTCTAAAGGTCTACGAGCAGTACTTC. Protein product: CASSPGLLKVYEQYF.

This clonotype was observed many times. The DNA for the CDR3 is TGTGCCAGCAGCTTCAGGGATTACTCTGGAAACACCATATATTTT. This gives the protein CASSFRDYSGNTIYF. The chain joins TRBV7-8 to TRBJ1-3; perhaps TRBD1 as D (5 bases). The CDR3 totals 15 residues. V was shortened by 3 bases and J by 0 bases, with 9 bases between the two germline ends. Germline V gene lookup returns CDR1 SGHVS and CDR2 FQNEAQ.

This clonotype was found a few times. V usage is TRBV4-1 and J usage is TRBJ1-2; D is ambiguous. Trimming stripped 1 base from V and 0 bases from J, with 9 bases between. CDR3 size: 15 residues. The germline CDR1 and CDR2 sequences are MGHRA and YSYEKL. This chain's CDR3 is CASSQVQSTNYGYTF. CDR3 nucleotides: TGCGCCAGCAGCCAAGTTCAATCTACTAACTATGGCTACACCTTC.

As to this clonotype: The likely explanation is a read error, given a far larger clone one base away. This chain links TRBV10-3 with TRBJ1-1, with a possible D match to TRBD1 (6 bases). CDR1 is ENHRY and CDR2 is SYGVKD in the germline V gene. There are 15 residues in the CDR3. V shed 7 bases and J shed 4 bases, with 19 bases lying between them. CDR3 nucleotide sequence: TGTGCCATCACCATCTCGGGGGCATCGGGCACTGAAGCTTTCTTT. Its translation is CAITISGASGTEAFF.

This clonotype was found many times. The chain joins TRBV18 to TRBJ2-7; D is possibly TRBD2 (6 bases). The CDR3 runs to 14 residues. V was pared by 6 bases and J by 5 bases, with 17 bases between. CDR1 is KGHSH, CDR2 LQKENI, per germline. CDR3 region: CASSSRREVDEQYF. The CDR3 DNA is TGTGCCAGCTCTAGCCGCAGGGAGGTAGACGAGCAGTACTTC.

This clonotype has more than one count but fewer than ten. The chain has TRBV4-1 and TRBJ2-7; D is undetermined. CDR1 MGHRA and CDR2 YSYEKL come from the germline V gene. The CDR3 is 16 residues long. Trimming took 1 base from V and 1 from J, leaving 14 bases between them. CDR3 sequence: CASSQVVVPPSYEQYF. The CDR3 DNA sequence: TGCGCCAGCAGCCAAGTAGTAGTCCCTCCTTCCTACGAGCAGTACTTC.

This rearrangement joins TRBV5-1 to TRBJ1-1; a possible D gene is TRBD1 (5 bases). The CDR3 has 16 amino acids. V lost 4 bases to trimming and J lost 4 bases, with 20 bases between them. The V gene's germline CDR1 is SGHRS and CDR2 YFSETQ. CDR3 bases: TGCGCCAGCAGCCCCCTGGGGGGGGTCCTAGCCACTGAAGCTTTCTTT. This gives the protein CASSPLGGVLATEAFF.

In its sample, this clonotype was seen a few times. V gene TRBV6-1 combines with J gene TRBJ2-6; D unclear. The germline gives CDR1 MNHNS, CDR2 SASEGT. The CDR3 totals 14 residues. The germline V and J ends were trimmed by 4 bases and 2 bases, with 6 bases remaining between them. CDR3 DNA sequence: TGTGCCAGCAGTGCTGCCCCTGGGGCCAACGTCCTGACTTTC. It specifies CASSAAPGANVLTF.

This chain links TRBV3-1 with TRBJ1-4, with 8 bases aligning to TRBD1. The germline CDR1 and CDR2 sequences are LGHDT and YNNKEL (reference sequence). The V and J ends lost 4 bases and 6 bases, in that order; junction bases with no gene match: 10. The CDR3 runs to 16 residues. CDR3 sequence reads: CASSPSSGQDYEKLFF. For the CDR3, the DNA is TGTGCCAGCAGCCCCTCTTCGGGACAGGATTATGAAAAACTGTTTTTT.

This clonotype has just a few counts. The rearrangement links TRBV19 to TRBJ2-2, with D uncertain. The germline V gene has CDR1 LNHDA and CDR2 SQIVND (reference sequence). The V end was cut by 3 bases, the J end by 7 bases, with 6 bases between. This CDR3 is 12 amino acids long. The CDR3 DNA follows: TGTGCCAGTAGTATGCTAAACGGGGAGCTGTTTTTT. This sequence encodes CASSMLNGELFF.

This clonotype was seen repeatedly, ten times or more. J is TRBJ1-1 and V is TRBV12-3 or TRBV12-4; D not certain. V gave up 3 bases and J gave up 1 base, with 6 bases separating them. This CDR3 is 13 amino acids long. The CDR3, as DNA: TGTGCCAGCAGTTTCGCACAGAACACTGAAGCTTTCTTT. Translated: CASSFAQNTEAFF.

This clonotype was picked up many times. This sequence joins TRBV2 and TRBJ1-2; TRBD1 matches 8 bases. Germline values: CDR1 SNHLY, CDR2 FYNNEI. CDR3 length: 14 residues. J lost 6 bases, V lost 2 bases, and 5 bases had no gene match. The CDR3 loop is CASSEQGALDGYTF. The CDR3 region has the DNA TGTGCCAGCAGTGAACAGGGGGCGCTGGATGGCTACACCTTC.

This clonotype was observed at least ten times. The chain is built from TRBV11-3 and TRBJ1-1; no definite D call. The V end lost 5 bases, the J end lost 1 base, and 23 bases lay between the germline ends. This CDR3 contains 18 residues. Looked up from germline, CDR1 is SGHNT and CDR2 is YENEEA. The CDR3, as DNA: TGTGCCAGCAGCCGGCTGGTGGCTAACGCCGGGAAGAACACTGAAGCTTTCTTT. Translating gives CASSRLVANAGKNTEAFF.

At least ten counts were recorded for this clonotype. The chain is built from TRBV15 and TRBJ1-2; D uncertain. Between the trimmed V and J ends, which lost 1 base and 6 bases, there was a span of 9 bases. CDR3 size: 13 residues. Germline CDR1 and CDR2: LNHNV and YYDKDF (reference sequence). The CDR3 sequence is CATSRGKEDGYTF. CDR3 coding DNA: TGTGCCACCAGCAGAGGGAAGGAGGATGGCTACACCTTC.

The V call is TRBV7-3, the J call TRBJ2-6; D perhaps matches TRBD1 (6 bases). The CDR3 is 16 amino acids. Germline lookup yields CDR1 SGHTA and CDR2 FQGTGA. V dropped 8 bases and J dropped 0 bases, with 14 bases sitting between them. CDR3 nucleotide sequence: TGTGCCAGCGCCGGGACAAGTTCCTCTGGGGCCAACGTCCTGACTTTC. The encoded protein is CASAGTSSSGANVLTF.

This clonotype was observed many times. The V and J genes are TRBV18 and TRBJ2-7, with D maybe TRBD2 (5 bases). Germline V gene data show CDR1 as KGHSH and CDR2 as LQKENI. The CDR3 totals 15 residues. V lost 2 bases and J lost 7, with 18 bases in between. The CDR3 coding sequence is TGTGCCAGCTCACCAGGGGTCACCGGGGTGTCGGAGCAGTACTTC. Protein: CASSPGVTGVSEQYF.

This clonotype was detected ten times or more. CDR3 coding DNA: TGTGCCAGCAGTTCGCGGACAGGTGCAGATACGCAGTATTTT. Its translation is CASSSRTGADTQYF. The V and J genes are TRBV6-5 and TRBJ2-3; 7 bases fit TRBD1. The CDR3 consists of 14 residues. Per the germline V gene, CDR1 is MNHEY and CDR2 is SVGAGI. The J segment lost 4 bases and the V segment lost 4 bases, leaving 5 bases of the junction unmatched.

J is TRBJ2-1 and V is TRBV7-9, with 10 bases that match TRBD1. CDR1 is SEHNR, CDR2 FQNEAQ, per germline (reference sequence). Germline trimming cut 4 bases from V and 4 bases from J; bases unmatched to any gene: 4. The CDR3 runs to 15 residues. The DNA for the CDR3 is TGTGCCAGCAGCTGGACAGGGGGGATTTACAATGAGCAGTTCTTC. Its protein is CASSWTGGIYNEQFF. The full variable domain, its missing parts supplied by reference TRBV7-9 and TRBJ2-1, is DTGVSQNPRHKITKRGQNVTFRCDPISEHNRLYWYRQTLGQGPEFLTYFQNEAQLEKSRLLSDRFSAERPKGSFSTLEIQRTEQGDSAMYLCASSWTGGIYNEQFFGPGTRLTVL.

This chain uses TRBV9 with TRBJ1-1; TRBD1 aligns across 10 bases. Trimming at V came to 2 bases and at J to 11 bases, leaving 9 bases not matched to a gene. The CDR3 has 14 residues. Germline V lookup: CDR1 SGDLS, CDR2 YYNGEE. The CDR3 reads CASSVARTGGYAFF. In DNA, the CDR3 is TGTGCCAGCAGCGTTGCCCGGACAGGGGGTTATGCTTTCTTT.

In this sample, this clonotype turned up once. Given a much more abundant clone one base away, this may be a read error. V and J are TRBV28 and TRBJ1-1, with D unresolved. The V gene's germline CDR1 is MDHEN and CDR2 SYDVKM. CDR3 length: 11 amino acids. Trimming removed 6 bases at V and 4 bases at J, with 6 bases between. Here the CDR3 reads CASRAGTEAFF. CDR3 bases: TGTGCCAGCAGGGCGGGCACTGAAGCTTTCTTT.

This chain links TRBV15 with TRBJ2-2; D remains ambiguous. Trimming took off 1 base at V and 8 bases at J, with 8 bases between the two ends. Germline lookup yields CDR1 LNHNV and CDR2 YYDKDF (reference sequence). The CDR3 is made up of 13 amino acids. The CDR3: CATSRAGLGELFF. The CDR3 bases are TGTGCCACCAGCAGAGCTGGGTTGGGGGAGCTGTTTTTT.

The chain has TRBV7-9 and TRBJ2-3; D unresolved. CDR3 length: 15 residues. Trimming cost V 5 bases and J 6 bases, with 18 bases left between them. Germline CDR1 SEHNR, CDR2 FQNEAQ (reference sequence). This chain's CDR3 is CASSPAFPSADTQYF. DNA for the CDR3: TGTGCCAGCAGCCCAGCGTTCCCCAGCGCCGATACGCAGTATTTT.

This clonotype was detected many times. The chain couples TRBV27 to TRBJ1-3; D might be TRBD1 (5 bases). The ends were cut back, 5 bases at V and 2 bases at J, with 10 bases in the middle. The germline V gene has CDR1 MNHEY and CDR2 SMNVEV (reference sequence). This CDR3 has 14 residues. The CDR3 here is CASSPLGAGNTIYF. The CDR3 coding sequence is TGTGCCAGCAGTCCCTTGGGGGCTGGAAACACCATATATTTT.

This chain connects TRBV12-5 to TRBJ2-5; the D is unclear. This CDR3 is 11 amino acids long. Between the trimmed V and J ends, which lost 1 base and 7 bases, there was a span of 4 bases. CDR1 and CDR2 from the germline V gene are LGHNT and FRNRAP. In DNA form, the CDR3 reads TGTGCTAGTGGTTTGGGGGGGACCCAGTACTTC. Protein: CASGLGGTQYF.

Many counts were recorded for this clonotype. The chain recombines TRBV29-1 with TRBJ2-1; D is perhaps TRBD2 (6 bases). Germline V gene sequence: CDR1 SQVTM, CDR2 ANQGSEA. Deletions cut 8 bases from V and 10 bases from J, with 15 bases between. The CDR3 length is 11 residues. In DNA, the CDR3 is TGCAGCTTTTACTCAGCGGGCGAGCAGTTCTTC. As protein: CSFYSAGEQFF.

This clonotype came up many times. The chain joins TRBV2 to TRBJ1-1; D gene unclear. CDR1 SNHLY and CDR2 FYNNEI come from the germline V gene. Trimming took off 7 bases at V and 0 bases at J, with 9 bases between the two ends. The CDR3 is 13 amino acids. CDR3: CASTLNLNTEAFF. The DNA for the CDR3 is TGTGCCAGCACCCTTAACCTGAACACTGAAGCTTTCTTT.

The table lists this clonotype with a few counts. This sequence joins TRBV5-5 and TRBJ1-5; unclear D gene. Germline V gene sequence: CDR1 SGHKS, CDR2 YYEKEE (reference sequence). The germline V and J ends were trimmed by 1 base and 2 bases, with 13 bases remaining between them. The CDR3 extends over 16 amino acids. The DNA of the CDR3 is TGTGCCAGCAGCTTGAATTTGGCGCCAGGCAATCAGCCCCAGCATTTT. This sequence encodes CASSLNLAPGNQPQHF.

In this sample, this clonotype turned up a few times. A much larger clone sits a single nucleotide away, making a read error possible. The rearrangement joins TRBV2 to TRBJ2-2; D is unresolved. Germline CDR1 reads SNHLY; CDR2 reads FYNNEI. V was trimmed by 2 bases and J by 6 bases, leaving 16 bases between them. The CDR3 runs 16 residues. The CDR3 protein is CASSEMDPIHSGELFF. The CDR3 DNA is TGTGCCAGCAGTGAAATGGACCCGATACATTCCGGGGAGCTGTTTTTT.

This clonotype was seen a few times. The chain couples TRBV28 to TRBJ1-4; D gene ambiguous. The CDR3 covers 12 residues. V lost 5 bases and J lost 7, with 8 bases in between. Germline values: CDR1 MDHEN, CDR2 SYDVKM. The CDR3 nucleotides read TGTGCCAGCAGTACGGGGAGTGAAAAACTGTTTTTT. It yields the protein CASSTGSEKLFF. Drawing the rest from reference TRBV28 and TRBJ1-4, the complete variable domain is DVKVTQSSRYLVKRTGEKVFLECVQDMDHENMFWYRQDPGLGLRLIYFSYDVKMKEKGDIPEGYSVSREKKERFSLILESASTNQTSMYLCASSTGSEKLFFGSGTQLSVL.

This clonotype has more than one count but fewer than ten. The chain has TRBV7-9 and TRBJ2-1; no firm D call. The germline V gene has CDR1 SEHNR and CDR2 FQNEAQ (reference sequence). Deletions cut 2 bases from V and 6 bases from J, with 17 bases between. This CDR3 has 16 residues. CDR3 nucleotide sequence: TGTGCCAGCAGCTTAAGCCCTGGATCCCCCCCCAATGAGCAGTTCTTC. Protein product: CASSLSPGSPPNEQFF.